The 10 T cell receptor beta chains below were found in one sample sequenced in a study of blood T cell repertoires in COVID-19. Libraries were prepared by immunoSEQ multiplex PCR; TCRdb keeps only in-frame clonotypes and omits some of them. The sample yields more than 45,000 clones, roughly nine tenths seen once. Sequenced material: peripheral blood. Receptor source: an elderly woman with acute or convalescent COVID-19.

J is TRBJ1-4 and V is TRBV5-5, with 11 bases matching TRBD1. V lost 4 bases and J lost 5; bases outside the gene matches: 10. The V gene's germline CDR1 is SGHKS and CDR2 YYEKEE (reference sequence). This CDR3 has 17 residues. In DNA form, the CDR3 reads TGTGCCAGCAGCCGGACAGGGGGCTCCGATTACAATGAAAAACTGTTTTTT. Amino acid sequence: CASSRTGGSDYNEKLFF.

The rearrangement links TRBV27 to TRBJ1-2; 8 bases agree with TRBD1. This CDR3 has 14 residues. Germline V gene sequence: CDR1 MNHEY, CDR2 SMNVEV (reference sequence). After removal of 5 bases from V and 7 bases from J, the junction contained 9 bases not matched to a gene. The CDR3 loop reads CASSLSGGLSGYTF. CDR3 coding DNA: TGTGCCAGCAGTCTTTCAGGGGGCTTGTCTGGCTACACCTTC.

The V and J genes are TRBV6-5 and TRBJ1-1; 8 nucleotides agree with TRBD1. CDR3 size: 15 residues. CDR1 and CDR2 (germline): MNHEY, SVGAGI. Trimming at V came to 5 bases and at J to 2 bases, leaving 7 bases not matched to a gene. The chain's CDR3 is CASSTEQGGNTEAFF. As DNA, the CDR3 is TGTGCCAGCAGTACTGAACAGGGGGGAAACACTGAAGCTTTCTTT.

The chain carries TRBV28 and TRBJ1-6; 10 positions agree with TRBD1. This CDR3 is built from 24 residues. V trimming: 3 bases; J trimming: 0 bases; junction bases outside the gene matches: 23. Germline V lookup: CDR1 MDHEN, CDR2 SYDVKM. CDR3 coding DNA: TGTGCCAGCAGTTTTTCCCCTGGGGGGGACAGGGGCTCTACCCTAAGCTCCTATAATTCACCCCTCCACTTT. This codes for CASSFSPGGDRGSTLSSYNSPLHF.

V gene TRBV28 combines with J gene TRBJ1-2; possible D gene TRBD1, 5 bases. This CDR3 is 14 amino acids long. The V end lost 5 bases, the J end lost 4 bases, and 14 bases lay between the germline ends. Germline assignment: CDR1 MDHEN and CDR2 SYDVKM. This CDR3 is CASSMTETVYGYTF. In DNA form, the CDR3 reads TGTGCCAGCAGTATGACAGAGACAGTCTATGGCTACACCTTC.

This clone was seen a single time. The CDR3 protein is CASSSGTGGYGYTF. CDR3 DNA: TGCGCCAGCAGCTCAGGGACAGGGGGCTATGGCTACACCTTC. J is TRBJ1-2 and V is TRBV5-1, with 11 bases fitting TRBD1. The CDR3 length is 14 residues. Germline trimming cut 3 bases from V and 4 bases from J; bases unmatched to any gene: 2. The germline gives CDR1 SGHRS, CDR2 YFSETQ.

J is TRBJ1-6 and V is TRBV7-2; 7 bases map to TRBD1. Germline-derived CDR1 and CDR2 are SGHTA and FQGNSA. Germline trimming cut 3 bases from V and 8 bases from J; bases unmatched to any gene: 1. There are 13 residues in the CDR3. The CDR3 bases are TGTGCCAGCAGCTTGGGACAGCATTCACCCCTCCACTTT. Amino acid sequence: CASSLGQHSPLHF.

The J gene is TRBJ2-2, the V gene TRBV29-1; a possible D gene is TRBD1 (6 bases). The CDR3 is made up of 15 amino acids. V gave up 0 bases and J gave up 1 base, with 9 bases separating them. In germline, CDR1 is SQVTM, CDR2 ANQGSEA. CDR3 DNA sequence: TGCAGCGTTGAAGAATGGGACAAGAACACCGGGGAGCTGTTTTTT. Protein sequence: CSVEEWDKNTGELFF.

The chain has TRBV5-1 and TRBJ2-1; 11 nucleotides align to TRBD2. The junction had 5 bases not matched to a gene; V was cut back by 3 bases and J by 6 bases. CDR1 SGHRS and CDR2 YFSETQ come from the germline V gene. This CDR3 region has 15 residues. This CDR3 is CASSSLAGGGNEQFF. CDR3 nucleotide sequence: TGCGCCAGCAGCTCGCTAGCGGGAGGTGGCAATGAGCAGTTCTTC.

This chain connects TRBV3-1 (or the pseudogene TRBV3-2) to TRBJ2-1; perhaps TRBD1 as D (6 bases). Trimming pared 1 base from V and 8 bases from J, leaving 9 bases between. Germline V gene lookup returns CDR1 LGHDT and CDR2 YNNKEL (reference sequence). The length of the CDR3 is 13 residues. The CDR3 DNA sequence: TGTGCCAGCAGCCAAGGCGAGGGGGATGAGCAGTTCTTC. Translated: CASSQGEGDEQFF.